This T cell receptor (beta chain) emerged from a study of control samples from healthy donors and cancer patients. This CDR3 is 16 amino acids long. The junction had 10 bases not matched to a gene; V was cut back by 0 bases and J by 6 bases. Germline V gives CDR1 SGHTA, CDR2 FQGNSA. Sequencing was performed with immunoSEQ multiplex PCR; in TCRdb, only in-frame clones are kept and a portion is missing. This table holds 55,000 to 65,000 clones, around 87% found once. The TCR was taken from a woman between 55 and 75 years old with lung cancer. The sequencing input was PBMCs. The chain links TRBV7-2 to TRBJ1-1, with TRBD1 matching over 7 bases. This CDR3 reads CASSLAGDSAVAEAFF. CDR3 bases: TGTGCCAGCAGCTTAGCAGGGGACAGTGCGGTCGCTGAAGCTTTCTTT.